This T cell receptor beta chain was identified in a study of early T cells in non-severe SARS-CoV-2 infection. Study overall: The input, bulk RNA from unsorted whole blood, was sequenced, and chains were unpaired. Overall study results and limits: Lookups in VDJdb leaned toward anti-spike CD8 responses and missed private and CD4 specificities.

This clonotype has at least ten counts. The antigen remains unidentified. Unique molecular identifiers were attached to individual cDNA molecules. TCRdb reprocessed the 5' RACE reads via MiXCR and lists one record per CDR3 protein. Among more than 25,000 distinct CDR3 sequences listed, roughly 5% were seen once. The TCR sequence derives from an adult who was a healthcare worker with PCR-confirmed SARS-CoV-2 infection or an uninfected control (not recorded which). The specimen sequenced was whole blood.

The CDR3 DNA follows: TGTGCCAGCAGCCAACTAGCGGGAGTTCAAGCCCAGTACTTC. Protein sequence: CASSQLAGVQAQYF. The V call is TRBV11-2, the J call TRBJ2-7, with TRBD2 matching 11 bases. The J segment lost 10 bases and the V segment lost 5 bases, leaving 10 bases of the junction unmatched. CDR1 SGHAT and CDR2 FQNNGV come from the germline V gene. This CDR3 has 14 amino acids.